This T cell receptor beta chain is drawn from a study of neurological immune-mediated disorders. TCRdb processed the 5' RACE reads anew with MiXCR; each CDR3 protein has one entry. The data hold 55,000 to 70,000 distinct CDR3 sequences, with around 3.9% observed a single time. This clonotype showed up many times. Sample: PBMCs. The TCR comes from a young man with multiple sclerosis.

The CDR3: CSGDTDTQYF. In DNA, the CDR3 is TGCAGCGGGGACACAGATACGCAGTATTTT. The genes are TRBV29-1 and TRBJ2-3; unclear D gene. V was trimmed by 7 bases and J by 2 bases, leaving 4 bases between them. Per the germline V gene, CDR1 is SQVTM and CDR2 is ANQGSEA. The CDR3 is made up of 10 amino acids.